This T cell receptor beta chain is drawn from a study of T cell changes during pregnancy in multiple sclerosis. Only in-frame clones appear in the TCRdb table, and some are missing; sequencing was by immunoSEQ multiplex PCR. The sample has about 60,000 clones, around 93% seen once; the top ten hold 2.5% to 4%. V lost 2 bases to trimming and J lost 2 bases, with 13 bases between them. In germline, CDR1 is MDHEN, CDR2 SYDVKM. This CDR3 has 16 residues. The source is a female donor with multiple sclerosis, enrolled in a pregnancy study. The specimen comprised CD8+ T cells from peripheral blood mononuclear cells, sampled in the second trimester of pregnancy. The chain combines TRBV28 with TRBJ2-4; D is uncertain. CDR3 sequence: CASSLTRSLSKNIQYF. The CDR3 DNA is TGTGCCAGCAGTTTAACGCGTTCGCTCTCCAAAAACATTCAGTACTTC.